This T cell receptor (beta chain) was retrieved from a study of T cell changes during pregnancy in multiple sclerosis. Here immunoSEQ multiplex PCR was the method, and the copy in TCRdb shows in-frame clones only, minus some. This sample carries 55,000 to 95,000 clones, 85% to 95% of them seen once, and the ten largest clones take 2% to 2.5%. This TCR was sampled from a female donor in good health, enrolled as a control in a pregnancy study. Specimen: peripheral blood, collected in the second trimester of pregnancy.

The CDR3 sequence is CASKGGADGHHYGYTF. CDR3 nucleotide sequence: TGTGCCAGTAAAGGGGGCGCTGACGGACACCACTATGGCTACACCTTC. V is TRBV19 and J is TRBJ1-2; the match to TRBD1 covers 7 bases. CDR3 size: 16 residues. Trimming took 7 bases from V and 3 from J; bases not matched to a gene: 14. CDR1 is LNHDA and CDR2 is SQIVND in the germline V gene (reference sequence). Drawing the rest from reference TRBV19 and TRBJ1-2, the complete variable domain is DGGITQSPKYLFRKEGQNVTLSCEQNLNHDAMYWYRQDPGQGLRLIYYSQIVNDFQKGDIAEGYSVSREKKESFPLTVTSAQKNPTAFYLCASKGGADGHHYGYTFGSGTRLTVV.